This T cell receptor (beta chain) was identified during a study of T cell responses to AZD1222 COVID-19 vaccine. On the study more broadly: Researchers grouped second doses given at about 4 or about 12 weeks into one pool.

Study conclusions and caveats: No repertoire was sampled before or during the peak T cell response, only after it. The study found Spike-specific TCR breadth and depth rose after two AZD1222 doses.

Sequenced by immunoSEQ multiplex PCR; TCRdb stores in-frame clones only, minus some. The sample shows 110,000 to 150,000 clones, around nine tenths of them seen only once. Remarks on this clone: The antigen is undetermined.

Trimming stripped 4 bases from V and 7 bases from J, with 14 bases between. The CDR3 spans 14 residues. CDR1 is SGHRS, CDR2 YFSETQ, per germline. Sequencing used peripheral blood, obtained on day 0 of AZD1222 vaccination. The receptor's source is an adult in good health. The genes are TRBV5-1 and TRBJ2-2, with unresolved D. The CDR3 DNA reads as TGCGCCAGCAGCCCGGATGGGTCCTTCGGGGAGCTGTTTTTT. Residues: CASSPDGSFGELFF.